Listed below are T cell receptor beta chains from one sample, sequenced in a study of technical replicates of blood from several donors. Using immunoSEQ multiplex PCR, the repertoire was profiled, and TCRdb retains in-frame clones only, with some absent. The table has about 60,000 clones, roughly 92% seen once. The sequencing sample was made of PBMCs. The receptor source for this set is a human donor in good health. Some clones in this sample may be carry-over from other donors' samples. Both conserved end residues are part of each CDR3. A D gene is named only where the DNA matches it firmly. A row's size may be missing; if present it is once, few, many or a size class.

>-|TRBV9|-|TRBJ2-1
TGTGCCAGCAGCAGGGGTGGATCTAACGATGAGCAGTTCTTC
CASSRGGSNDEQFF
>TRBD1|TRBV19|-|TRBJ1-1
TGTGCCAGTAGTATTTGGGACAGGGATGAAGCTTTCTTT
CASSIWDRDEAFF
>TRBD1|TRBV2|-|TRBJ1-5
TGTGCCAGCTGTCCGGACAGGGGACAGCCCCAGCATTTT
CASCPDRGQPQHF
>-|TRBV7-2|-|TRBJ2-3
TGTGCCAGCAGCTTATCAGTTACGCAGTATTTT
CASSLSVTQYF
>-|TRBV7-2|-|TRBJ1-1
TGTGCCAGCAGCTTAGGGCGGCCCACTGAAGCTTTCTTT
CASSLGRPTEAFF
>TRBD2|TRBV4-1|once|TRBJ2-1
TGCGCCAGCACCGAGATAGCGGGGCGGGGCGATGAGCAGTTCTTC
CASTEIAGRGDEQFF
>-|TRBV10-3|-|TRBJ1-1
TGTGCCATCAGTGAGTCGACAAGGAACACTGAAGCTTTCTTT
CAISESTRNTEAFF
>-|TRBV4-3|-|TRBJ1-2
TGCGCCAGCAGCCAAGATGGGGCCAGTTCTTCCCACTATGGCTACACCTTC
CASSQDGASSSHYGYTF
>-|TRBV6-1|once|TRBJ2-1
TGTGCCAGCAGTGTAAGTAACTTCGAGCAGTTCTTC
CASSVSNFEQFF
>TRBD1|TRBV10-3|-|TRBJ1-2
TGTGCCATCAGTCTCCAAGAAACGACAGGGACCAATGGCTACACCTTC
CAISLQETTGTNGYTF
>-|TRBV7-6|-|TRBJ2-1
TGTGCCAGCAGCCCGCAATCTGGCCTCTTCGACAATGAGCAGTTCTTC
CASSPQSGLFDNEQFF
>-|TRBV19|-|TRBJ2-2
TGTGCCAGTAGTATCCAGAAACTAGGGGGAGCCGGGGAGCTGTTTTTT
CASSIQKLGGAGELFF
>-|TRBV6-4|-|TRBJ2-1
TGTGCCAGCAGTGACTCCGGGGGAGAGGGTGAGCAGTTCTTC
CASSDSGGEGEQFF
>TRBD1|TRBV7-2|-|TRBJ2-3
TGTGCCAGCAGTTCCCCCCGGTGGAGGGCAGGGGGCGCAACAGATACGCAGTATTTT
CASSSPRWRAGGATDTQYF
>TRBD2|TRBV4-3|-|TRBJ2-1
TGCGCCAGCAGCCGGTCGGCGACTAGCGGGAAGTACAATGAGCAGTTCTTC
CASSRSATSGKYNEQFF
>TRBD1|TRBV15|-|TRBJ2-1
TGTGCCACCCGTGGGGGGGACAGGGACTACAATGAGCAGTTCTTC
CATRGGDRDYNEQFF
>-|TRBV7-3|-|TRBJ1-6
TGTGCCAGCAGCTTAACAGGGAGTCACAGCACGAATTCACCCCTCCACTTT
CASSLTGSHSTNSPLHF
>-|TRBV2|-|TRBJ2-3
TGTGCCAGCAGGAGAGAGGCCCGTGCGCAGTATTTT
CASRREARAQYF
>TRBD1|TRBV29-1|-|TRBJ2-7
TGCAGCGTTTGGACAGGGGGCACATACGAGCAGTACTTC
CSVWTGGTYEQYF
>TRBD2|TRBV2|-|TRBJ2-3
TGTGCCAGCAGTCTTTGGCGGGGGGGCATTTTAGATACGCAGTATTTT
CASSLWRGGILDTQYF
>-|TRBV7-2|-|TRBJ2-7
TGTGCCAGCAGCTTAGGAGGACTGGCCTACGAGCAGTACTTC
CASSLGGLAYEQYF
>-|TRBV19|-|TRBJ2-7
TGTGCCAGTAGTATAGATCTTCCAGGGTGGGGCGAGCAGTACTTC
CASSIDLPGWGEQYF
>-|TRBV6-5|-|TRBJ2-5
TGTGCCAGCAGTTACTCTGGGGGCTTGACAGAGACCCAGTACTTC
CASSYSGGLTETQYF
>TRBD2|TRBV18|-|TRBJ2-7
TGTGCCAGCTCACCGGGGGGAGGGCCCTACGAGCAGTACTTC
CASSPGGGPYEQYF
>-|TRBV30|-|TRBJ2-7
TGTGCCTGGAGTGTACCCGGGAGTCCAATCTACGAGCAGTACTTC
CAWSVPGSPIYEQYF
>-|TRBV12-5|-|TRBJ1-5
TGTGCTAGTGGTTTGTTACCAACATGGGCAGGGGACCAGCCCCAGCATTTT
CASGLLPTWAGDQPQHF
>TRBD2|TRBV30|once|TRBJ2-7
TGTGCCTGGAGTACGGGAGGGAGCTCCTACGAGCAGTACTTC
CAWSTGGSSYEQYF
>TRBD1|TRBV6-6|-|TRBJ1-6
TGTGCCAGCAGTTACTCAGGGACAGGGAACTCACCCCTCCACTTT
CASSYSGTGNSPLHF
>TRBD1|TRBV5-1|-|TRBJ2-3
TGCGCCAGCAGTGGGACAGGCACAGATACGCAGTATTTT
CASSGTGTDTQYF
>-|TRBV7-2|-|TRBJ1-2
TGTGCCAGCAGCCCTAACGGCCAGGTCTATGGCTACACCTTC
CASSPNGQVYGYTF
>TRBD2|TRBV6-1|-|TRBJ2-7
TGTGCCAGCAGTGCCACAATTAGCGGGCTCTACGAGCAGTACTTC
CASSATISGLYEQYF
>-|TRBV11-3|-|TRBJ2-2
TGTGCCAGCAGCTCCCCGAGAACCGGGGAGCTGTTTTTT
CASSSPRTGELFF
>TRBD2|TRBV5-1|-|TRBJ2-7
TGCGCCAGCAGCTTGGCCTACGGGACTAGCGGGAGGGGTTACGAGCAGTACTTC
CASSLAYGTSGRGYEQYF
>-|TRBV5-4|-|TRBJ1-3
TGTGCCAGCAGCTTCAAGGAGGGGACTGGAAACACCATATATTTT
CASSFKEGTGNTIYF
>TRBD2|TRBV7-9|-|TRBJ2-5
TGTGCCAGCAGATCCCCGAGGGCTAGCGGGTGGGAAGAGACCCAGTACTTC
CASRSPRASGWEETQYF
>TRBD1|TRBV4-3|once|TRBJ2-1
TGCGCCAGCAGCCAAGACAGGGGGCTACGGAATGAGCAGTTCTTC
CASSQDRGLRNEQFF
>-|TRBV7-3|-|TRBJ1-1
TGTGCCAGCAGCTTGACAGGCGCCACTGAAGCTTTCTTT
CASSLTGATEAFF
>TRBD2|TRBV6-5|-|TRBJ2-7
TGTGCCAGCAGTTACAGTAGCGGGGGACTCTCCTACGAGCAGTACTTC
CASSYSSGGLSYEQYF
>TRBD2|TRBV9|-|TRBJ2-1
TGTGCCAGCAGCCTGGTAGCGGGGGTGGGAACGGAGCAGTTCTTC
CASSLVAGVGTEQFF
>-|TRBV4-3|-|TRBJ1-1
TGCGCCAGCAGCCAAGATACAGGGCTGAACACTGAAGCTTTCTTT
CASSQDTGLNTEAFF
>TRBD2|TRBV6-5|-|TRBJ2-1
TGTGCCAGCAGTTATCCGGGACTAGCGGGGGGTGAGCAGTTCTTC
CASSYPGLAGGEQFF
>TRBD2|TRBV2|-|TRBJ2-7
TGTGCCAGCAAAGGGACTAGTGGTCGCGAGCAGTACTTC
CASKGTSGREQYF
>TRBD1|TRBV28|-|TRBJ1-6
TGTGCCAGCAGTGCATCCGGGACAGACAATTCACCCCTCCACTTT
CASSASGTDNSPLHF
>TRBD1|TRBV5-1|-|TRBJ1-3
TGCGCCAGCAGCGTGACCGGGACAGGGTTTGGAAACACCATATATTTT
CASSVTGTGFGNTIYF
>-|TRBV19|-|TRBJ2-1
TGTGCCAGTAGTATCCGCTACAATGAGCAGTTCTTC
CASSIRYNEQFF
>-|TRBV27|-|TRBJ2-7
TGTGCCAGCAGTCCCTTAGGGGTGGAGCAGTACTTC
CASSPLGVEQYF
>TRBD1|TRBV6-1|-|TRBJ1-1
TGTGCCAGCAGTGAATCGCGGGCAGGGGGAGCTTTCTTT
CASSESRAGGAFF
>-|TRBV19|-|TRBJ1-1
TGTGCCAGTAGTAATTACCCCAGGGCGGAAGCTTTCTTT
CASSNYPRAEAFF
>-|TRBV30|-|TRBJ1-4
TGTGCCTGGTCACAGGGCTCGCTCCCCTATGAAAAACTGTTTTTT
CAWSQGSLPYEKLFF
>TRBD1|TRBV5-1|-|TRBJ2-3
TGCGCCAGCAGCTCGACAGGGTTGGTCACAGATACGCAGTATTTT
CASSSTGLVTDTQYF
>-|TRBV6-5|-|TRBJ1-1
TGTGCCAGCAGTTACTCCCCCCAGGGTCACACTGAAGCTTTCTTT
CASSYSPQGHTEAFF
>-|TRBV2|-|TRBJ1-2
TGTGCCAGCAGTGATCTCTTCGGAGGGAACACCTTC
CASSDLFGGNTF